This T cell receptor beta chain emerged from a study of response to subunit inactivated influenza vaccine. This clonotype was found a few times. In TCRdb, the RT-PCR reads were re-called with MiXCR into one record per CDR3 protein. Among about 540,000 distinct CDR3 sequences listed, less than 25% were seen once. These sequences were also reported in another study, on T cells expressing NK-cell markers. From that second work: 5'RACE template switching built TCR beta cDNA with unique molecular identifiers. Several of the donors carried dominant NKG2C+ clonotypes that took up roughly 1.0-8% of their CD8+ T cells.

This TCR was sampled from a man in his fifties or sixties who received an inactivated influenza vaccine. The sequencing here drew on CD4+ T cells sorted from PBMCs, taken 11 to 12 days after vaccination.

CDR3 nucleotides: TGTGCCAGCAGTGGGGAGGGACACCGCTCCTACGAGCAGTACTTC. This translates into CASSGEGHRSYEQYF. This chain links TRBV2 with TRBJ2-7; TRBD2 might be the D (7 bases). The CDR3 extends over 15 amino acids. Trimming removed 4 bases from V and 0 bases from J, with 13 bases in between. The germline CDR1 and CDR2 sequences are SNHLY and FYNNEI. The variable domain in full, with the rest retrieved from reference TRBV2 and TRBJ2-7, is EPEVTQTPSHQVTQMGQEVILRCVPISNHLYFYWYRQILGQKVEFLVSFYNNEISEKSEIFDDQFSVERPDGSNFTLKIRSTKLEDSAMYFCASSGEGHRSYEQYFGPGTRLTVT.